This paragraph reports one T cell receptor beta chain. Libraries were prepared by immunoSEQ multiplex PCR; TCRdb keeps only in-frame clonotypes and omits some of them. The sample holds tens of thousands of clones, 90% to 95% seen once. The ends lost 6 bases at V and 3 bases at J; junction bases unmatched: 5. Germline assignment: CDR1 LNHDA and CDR2 SQIVND (reference sequence). CDR3 length: 14 amino acids. This specimen comes from a study of T cell changes during pregnancy in multiple sclerosis. Specimen: CD4+ T cells from peripheral blood mononuclear cells, collected after pregnancy. The receptor was derived from a female donor with multiple sclerosis, enrolled in a pregnancy study. The V and J genes are TRBV19 and TRBJ1-1, with 9 bases that match TRBD1. Written as DNA, the CDR3 is TGTGCCAGTAGACCACAGGGGGCGCACACTGAAGCTTTCTTT. Encoded protein: CASRPQGAHTEAFF. Full variable domain (remainder filled in from reference TRBV19 and TRBJ1-1): DGGITQSPKYLFRKEGQNVTLSCEQNLNHDAMYWYRQDPGQGLRLIYYSQIVNDFQKGDIAEGYSVSREKKESFPLTVTSAQKNPTAFYLCASRPQGAHTEAFFGQGTRLTVV.